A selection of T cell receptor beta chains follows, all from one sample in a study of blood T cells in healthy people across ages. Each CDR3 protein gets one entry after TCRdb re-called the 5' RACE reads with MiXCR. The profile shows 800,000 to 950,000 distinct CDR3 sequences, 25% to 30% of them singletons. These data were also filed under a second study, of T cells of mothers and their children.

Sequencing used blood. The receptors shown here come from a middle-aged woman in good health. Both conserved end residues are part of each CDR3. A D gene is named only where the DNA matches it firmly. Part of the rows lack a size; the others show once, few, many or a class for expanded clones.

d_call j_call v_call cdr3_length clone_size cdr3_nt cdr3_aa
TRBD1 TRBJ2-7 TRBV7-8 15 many TGTGCCAGCAGCTTTGCCGACAGGGTCGGGTACGAGCAGTACTTC CASSFADRVGYEQYF
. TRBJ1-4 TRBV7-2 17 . TGTGCCAGCAACTTAGCCGGGTCGGCAGTCCCTAATGAAAAACTGTTTTTT CASNLAGSAVPNEKLFF
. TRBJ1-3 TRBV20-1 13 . TGCAGTACTGGCAGGGGCTCTGGAAACACCATATATTTT CSTGRGSGNTIYF
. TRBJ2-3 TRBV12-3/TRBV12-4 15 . TGTGTCAGCAGCCGAGCGATGGGAAGGACAGATGTGGAGTATTTT CVSSRAMGRTDVEYF
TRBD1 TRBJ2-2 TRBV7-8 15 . TGTGCCAGCAGCAACCGGGACAGGGGATTCGGGGAGCTGTTTTTT CASSNRDRGFGELFF
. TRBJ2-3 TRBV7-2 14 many TGTGCCAGCAGCACCTACGAGCGTACAGATACGCAGTATTTT CASSTYERTDTQYF
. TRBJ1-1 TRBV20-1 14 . TGCAGTGCTAGGAGGGGATTGGGGGGCACTGAAGCTTTCTTT CSARRGLGGTEAFF
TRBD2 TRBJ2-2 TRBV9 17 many TGTGCCAGCAGCCTAATGGGGGGGATGTCGAACACCGGGGAGCTGTTTTTT CASSLMGGMSNTGELFF
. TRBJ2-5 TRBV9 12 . TGTGCCAGCAGCGTCGACCAAGAGACCCGGTACTTC CASSVDQETRYF
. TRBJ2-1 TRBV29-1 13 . TGCAGCGTTGGATCCATCGGGAACAATGAGCAGTTCTTC CSVGSIGNNEQFF
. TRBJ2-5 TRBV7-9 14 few TGTGCCAGCAGCCTAAGACTGAACCAAGAGACCCAGTACTTC CASSLRLNQETQYF
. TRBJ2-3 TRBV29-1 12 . TGCAGCCACAGGAGAAGCACAGATACGCAGTATTTT CSHRRSTDTQYF
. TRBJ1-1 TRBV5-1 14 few TGCGCCAGCAGCTGGGGACATCTGAACACTGAAGCTTTCTTT CASSWGHLNTEAFF
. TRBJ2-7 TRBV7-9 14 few TGTGCCAGCAGCTTTACCCCGGACGCCTACGAGCAGTACTTC CASSFTPDAYEQYF
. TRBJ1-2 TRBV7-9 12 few TGTGCCAGCAGCTCAGAGGGGGATGGCTACACCTTC CASSSEGDGYTF
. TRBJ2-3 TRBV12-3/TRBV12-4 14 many TGTGCCAGCAGCCTACAGGGCCGCACAGATACGCAGTATTTT CASSLQGRTDTQYF
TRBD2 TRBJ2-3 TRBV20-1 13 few TGCAGTAAACTACTAGCGGGCACAGATACGCAGTATTTT CSKLLAGTDTQYF
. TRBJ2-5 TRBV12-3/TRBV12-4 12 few TGTGCCAGCAGACATTTTCAAGAGACCCAGTACTTC CASRHFQETQYF
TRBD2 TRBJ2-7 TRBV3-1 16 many TGTGCCAGCAGCCGTAGTAGCGGGGGGACCTCCTACGAGCAGTACTTC CASSRSSGGTSYEQYF
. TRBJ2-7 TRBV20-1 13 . TGCAGTGCCGATATAATCGGGACTTGCGAGCAGTACTTC CSADIIGTCEQYF
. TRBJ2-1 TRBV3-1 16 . TGTGCCAGCAGCAAGCGCAGGGCCGGCTCCTACAATGAGCAGTTCTTC CASSKRRAGSYNEQFF
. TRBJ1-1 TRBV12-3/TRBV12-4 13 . TGTGCCAGCAGTTTTGGGGTCAGGGCTGAAGCTTTCTTT CASSFGVRAEAFF
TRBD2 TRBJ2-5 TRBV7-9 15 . TGTGCCAGCAGCAACGCGGGCGGGGGAAGTGAGACCCAGTACTTC CASSNAGGGSETQYF
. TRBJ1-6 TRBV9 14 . TGTGCCAGCAGCCCCCGACAGGCAAATTCACCCCTCCACTTT CASSPRQANSPLHF
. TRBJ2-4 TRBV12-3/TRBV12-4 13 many TGTGCCAGCAGTTACGGGGGTACGGGAGAGCAGTACTTC CASSYGGTGEQYF
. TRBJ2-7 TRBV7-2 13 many TGTGCCAGCAGCCAAACTCATGGCTACGAGCAGTACTTC CASSQTHGYEQYF
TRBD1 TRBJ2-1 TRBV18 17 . TGTGCCAGCTCACCACCGGTTGACAGGGGGCGCGTGAATGAGCAGTTCTTC CASSPPVDRGRVNEQFF
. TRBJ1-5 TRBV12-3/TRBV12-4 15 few TGTGCCAGCAGTTTTAGGGCGGACCGCAATCAGCCCCAGCATTTT CASSFRADRNQPQHF
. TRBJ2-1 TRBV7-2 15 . TGTGCCAGCACCCCAGGGGGGGCAGGGTCAAATGAGCAGTTCTTC CASTPGGAGSNEQFF
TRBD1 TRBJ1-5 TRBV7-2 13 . TGTGCCAGCAGCTTTCAGGGGGGAGTCCCCCAGCATTTT CASSFQGGVPQHF
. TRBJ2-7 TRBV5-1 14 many TGCGCCAGTAGGCAGATAATAGGTACGGACGAGCAGTACTTC CASRQIIGTDEQYF
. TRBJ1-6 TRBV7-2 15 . TGTGCCAGCAGCTTAAATCCGGGTACATATTCACCCCTCCACTTT CASSLNPGTYSPLHF
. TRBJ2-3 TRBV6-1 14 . TGTGCCAGCCTAGCGAGGGGGCTCACAGATACGCAGTATTTT CASLARGLTDTQYF
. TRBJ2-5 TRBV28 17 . TGTGCCAGCAGCTTATCCGGGACACCACTCACGGAGCGCATTCGGTACTTC CASSLSGTPLTERIRYF
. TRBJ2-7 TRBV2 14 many TGTGCCAGCAGGCGGCAAGAGATCACCTACGAGCAGTACTTC CASRRQEITYEQYF
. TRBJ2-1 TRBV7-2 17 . TGTGCCAGCAGCTTAGTACGAGGGGAGAGCTCCTACAATGAGCAGTTCTTC CASSLVRGESSYNEQFF
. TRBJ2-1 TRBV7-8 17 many TGTGCCAGCAGCCGGGACATAGTTTCCCCGACCTACAATGAGCAGTTCTTC CASSRDIVSPTYNEQFF
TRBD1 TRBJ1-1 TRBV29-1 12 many TGCAGCGGTAACGACAGGGGCGCTGAAGCTTTCTTT CSGNDRGAEAFF
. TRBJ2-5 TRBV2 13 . TGTGCCAGCGGTGTAGGGACCCAAGAGACCCAGTACTTC CASGVGTQETQYF
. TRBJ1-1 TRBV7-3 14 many TGTGCCAGCAGCTTGGAGGCGGCGAACACTGAAGCTTTCTTT CASSLEAANTEAFF
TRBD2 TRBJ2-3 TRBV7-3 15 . TGTGCCAGCAGAGTTAGCGGGGGGCAACCAGATACGCAGTATTTT CASRVSGGQPDTQYF
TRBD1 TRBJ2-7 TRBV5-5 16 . TGTGCCAGCAGCCAGGGGGTCCGGCAGGGTGAGCGCGAGCAGTACTTC CASSQGVRQGEREQYF
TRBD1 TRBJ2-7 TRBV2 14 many TGTGCCAGCAAGACGGGACAGAGCTCCTACGAGCAGTACTTC CASKTGQSSYEQYF
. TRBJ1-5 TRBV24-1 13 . TGTACCACCGGCGGGGGGATGCGGCAGCCCCAGCATTTT CTTGGGMRQPQHF
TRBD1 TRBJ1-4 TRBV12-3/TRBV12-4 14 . TGTGCCAGCAGTTTCGGACAGGGTTTGGAAAAACTGTTTTTT CASSFGQGLEKLFF
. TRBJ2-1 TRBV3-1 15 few TGTGCCAGCAGCCAAGAGGGCAGGGGAAGCAATGAGCAGTTCTTC CASSQEGRGSNEQFF
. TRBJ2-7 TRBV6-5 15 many TGTGCCAGCAGGATCACCGGGGGAGAGGGCCACGAGCAGTACTTC CASRITGGEGHEQYF
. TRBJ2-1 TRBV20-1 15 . TGCAGTGCTAGAGCCTCCTCCGTTGCCTACAATGAGCAGTTCTTC CSARASSVAYNEQFF
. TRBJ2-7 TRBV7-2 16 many TGTGCCAGCAGCTTAGCGATCGGGGGGCTCATCTACGAGCAGTACTTC CASSLAIGGLIYEQYF
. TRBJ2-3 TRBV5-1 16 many TGCGCCAGCAGCAGGGACAACCGATCTGGCACAGATACGCAGTATTTT CASSRDNRSGTDTQYF
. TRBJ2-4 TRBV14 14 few TGTGCCAGCAGCCCAGGGTTTGCCAAAAACATTCAGTACTTC CASSPGFAKNIQYF
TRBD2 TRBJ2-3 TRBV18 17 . TGCGCCAGCTCGCGCGGGGGGGCCGATTGGAACACAGATACGCAGTATTTT CASSRGGADWNTDTQYF
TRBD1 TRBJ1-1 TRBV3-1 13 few TGTGCCAGCCGGACAGGGAGGGACACTGAAGCTTTCTTT CASRTGRDTEAFF
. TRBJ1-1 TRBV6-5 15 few TGTGCCAGCAGGCCCCCCGACAAAATGAACACTGAAGCTTTCTTT CASRPPDKMNTEAFF